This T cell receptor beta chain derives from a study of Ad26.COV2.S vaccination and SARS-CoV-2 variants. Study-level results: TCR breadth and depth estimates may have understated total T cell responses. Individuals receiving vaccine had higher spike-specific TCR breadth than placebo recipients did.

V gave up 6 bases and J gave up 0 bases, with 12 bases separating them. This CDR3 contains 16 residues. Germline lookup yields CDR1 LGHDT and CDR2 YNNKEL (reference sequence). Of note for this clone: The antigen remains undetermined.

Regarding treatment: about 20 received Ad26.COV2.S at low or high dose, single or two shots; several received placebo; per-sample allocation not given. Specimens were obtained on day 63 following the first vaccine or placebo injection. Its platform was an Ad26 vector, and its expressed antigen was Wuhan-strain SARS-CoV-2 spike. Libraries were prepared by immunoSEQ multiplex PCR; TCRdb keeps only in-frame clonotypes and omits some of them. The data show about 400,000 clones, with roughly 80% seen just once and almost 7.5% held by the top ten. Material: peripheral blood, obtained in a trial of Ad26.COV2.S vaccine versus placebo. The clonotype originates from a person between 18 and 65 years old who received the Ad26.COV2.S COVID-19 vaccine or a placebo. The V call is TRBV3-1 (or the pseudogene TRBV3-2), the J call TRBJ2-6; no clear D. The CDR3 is CASSSWSSSGANVLTF. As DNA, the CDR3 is TGTGCCAGCAGTTCCTGGTCCAGCTCTGGGGCCAACGTCCTGACTTTC.